The present TCR beta chain was sequenced within a study of blood T cell repertoires in COVID-19. Study information: Italy, Spain and the United States were the sources of the convalescent and acute COVID-19 samples. T cells, B-cell-depleted T cells, or PBMCs supplied cDNA or gDNA.

CDR1 is MGHRA and CDR2 is YSYEKL in the germline V gene. This CDR3 comprises 19 residues. V was clipped by 1 base and J by 1 base; unmatched bases: 15. Authors' analysis steps: The authors estimated nucleated cell counts from reference gene primer amplification. The protocol was immunoSEQ multiplex PCR, while the TCRdb copy is restricted to in-frame clones and leaves out a portion. That table gives V, J and clone size, and the DNA gave D and trimming. This table has some 240,000 clones, almost 85% appearing once. This receptor was taken from a woman in her 70s with COVID-19, enrolled during active disease. This sequence joins TRBV4-1 and TRBJ2-7; 8 nucleotides align to TRBD1. The sample comprised peripheral blood. CDR3 DNA: TGCGCCAGCAGCCAAGCATGGGGACAGGCCCAAGTCAGGTCCTACGAGCAGTACTTC. Its translation is CASSQAWGQAQVRSYEQYF.